The 22 T cell receptor beta chains reported below all come from one sample, sequenced in a study of cytomegalovirus exposure and HLA in healthy donors. In the PCR, 60 Vbeta and 13 Jbeta primers were used. Only in-frame clones appear in the TCRdb table, and some are missing; sequencing was by immunoSEQ multiplex PCR. The profile shows about 110,000 clones, 76% of them singletons. Specimen: PBMCs. These receptors all come from a man aged 18 to 35 in good health and CMV-seronegative.

CDR3: CATSRDLFDEQYF. The CDR3 nucleotides are TGTGCCACCAGCAGAGACCTTTTCGACGAGCAGTACTTC. The chain has TRBV15 and TRBJ2-7; D is uncertain. The CDR3 has 13 amino acids. Trimming cost V 0 bases and J 5 bases, with 8 bases left between them. The germline CDR1 and CDR2 sequences are LNHNV and YYDKDF (reference sequence).

This chain links TRBV14 with TRBJ2-5, with D tentatively TRBD2 (6 bases). The V end lost 4 bases, the J end lost 4 bases, and 19 bases lay between the germline ends. There are 16 residues in the CDR3. Germline V gene data show CDR1 as SGHDN and CDR2 as FVKESK. CDR3 amino acids: CASSRPGLPGGETQYF. CDR3 coding DNA: TGTGCCAGCAGCCGGCCGGGACTCCCTGGGGGAGAGACCCAGTACTTC.

V gene TRBV19 combines with J gene TRBJ1-2; D gene ambiguous. The CDR3 consists of 13 residues. Germline loops: CDR1 LNHDA, CDR2 SQIVND (reference sequence). The V gene lost 7 bases and the J gene lost 3 bases, with 12 bases spanning the gap. CDR3 sequence (DNA): TGTGCCAGTATTTCCACCCTAGACTATGGCTACACCTTC. Amino acid sequence: CASISTLDYGYTF.

The V call is TRBV7-2, the J call TRBJ1-3; D is unresolved. V was clipped by 1 base and J by 9 bases, with 13 bases between them. Germline V gene sequence: CDR1 SGHTA, CDR2 FQGNSA. The CDR3 extends over 14 amino acids. Written as DNA, the CDR3 is TGTGCCAGCAGCTTAGGGCGAGGCTCGCCCACCATATATTTT. The encoded protein is CASSLGRGSPTIYF.

V and J are TRBV4-3 and TRBJ2-5; 8 bases line up with TRBD2. Judging by the DNA end, TRBJ2-7 fits better; the J call may be wrong. This CDR3 is built from 15 residues. Germline values: CDR1 LGHNA, CDR2 YSLEER. Written as DNA, the CDR3 is TGCGCCAGCAGCCAAGCAGCGGGGGATTTTTACGAGCAGTACTTC. Residues: CASSQAAGDFYEQYF.

The table lists this clone with a few counts. V and J are TRBV7-3 and TRBJ1-1; no reliable D call. Germline assignment: CDR1 SGHTA and CDR2 FQGTGA. The CDR3 length is 14 residues. The ends were cut back, 5 bases at V and 11 bases at J, with 21 bases in the middle. CDR3 protein: CASSPGPPTNHAFF. For the CDR3, the DNA is TGTGCCAGCAGCCCTGGGCCGCCAACGAACCACGCTTTCTTT. Full variable domain (outside the CDR3, taken from reference TRBV7-3 and TRBJ1-1): GAGVSQTPSNKVTEKGKYVELRCDPISGHTALYWYRQSLGQGPEFLIYFQGTGAADDSGLPNDRFFAVRPEGSVSTLKIQRTERGDSAVYLCASSPGPPTNHAFFGQGTRLTVV.

This chain joins TRBV10-1 and TRBJ2-7, with 7 bases aligning to TRBD1. CDR1 WNHNN and CDR2 SYGVQD come from the germline V gene (reference sequence). V lost 3 bases, J lost 3 bases, and 2 bases stayed unmatched. The CDR3 sequence is 13 residues long. As DNA, the CDR3 is TGCGCCAGCAGTGAAGACAGGGACTACGAGCAGTACTTC. This gives the protein CASSEDRDYEQYF.

J is TRBJ2-1 and V is TRBV7-2, with 14 nucleotides matching TRBD2. The V gene end was trimmed by 2 bases and the J gene end by 0 bases; junction bases not matched to a gene: 6. This CDR3 spans 19 amino acids. Per the germline V gene, CDR1 is SGHTA and CDR2 is FQGNSA. The CDR3 loop is CASSLRRLAGGSSYNEQFF. In nucleotides, the CDR3 is TGTGCCAGCAGCTTACGGAGACTAGCGGGGGGGTCCTCCTACAATGAGCAGTTCTTC. The full variable domain, rest sourced from reference TRBV7-2 and TRBJ2-1, is GAGVSQSPSNKVTEKGKDVELRCDPISGHTALYWYRQSLGQGLEFLIYFQGNSAPDKSGLPSDRFSAERTGGSVSTLTIQRTQQEDSAVYLCASSLRRLAGGSSYNEQFFGPGTRLTVL.

V usage is TRBV4-3 and J usage is TRBJ2-2; TRBD2 is a possible D gene (5 bases). Trimming cost V 3 bases and J 4 bases, with 18 bases left between them. Germline values: CDR1 LGHNA, CDR2 YSLEER. The CDR3 extends over 17 amino acids. The CDR3, as DNA: TGCGCCAGCAGCCATCAGCAGAGGGCTTCGGGCACCGGGGAGCTGTTTTTT. This gives the protein CASSHQQRASGTGELFF.

This rearrangement joins TRBV7-9 to TRBJ2-7; D is perhaps TRBD1 (6 bases). The CDR3 is made up of 13 amino acids. Germline CDR1 is SEHNR and CDR2 is FQNEAQ (reference sequence). V was clipped by 4 bases and J by 7 bases, with 14 bases between them. The CDR3 DNA sequence: TGTGCCAGCAGCTGGGCAGGGGCGAGGGAGCAGTACTTC. Encoded protein: CASSWAGAREQYF.

The chain carries TRBV11-2 and TRBJ2-1, with D possibly TRBD1 on 6 matching bases. Trimming cost V 5 bases and J 2 bases, with 16 bases left between them. CDR1 SGHAT and CDR2 FQNNGV come from the germline V gene. The CDR3 extends over 16 amino acids. CDR3 in DNA: TGTGCCAGCAGCCAAGCAGGGGAGAGGGCCTACAATGAGCAGTTCTTC. Translated: CASSQAGERAYNEQFF.

This chain connects TRBV4-3 to TRBJ2-1; 7 positions agree with TRBD2. V lost 0 bases and J lost 9; bases outside the gene matches: 5. CDR3 size: 14 residues. Germline loops: CDR1 LGHNA, CDR2 YSLEER. CDR3 sequence: CASSQERLASEQFF. In DNA, the CDR3 is TGCGCCAGCAGCCAAGAAAGACTAGCCAGTGAGCAGTTCTTC.

This clone has a handful of counts. The chain combines TRBV19 with TRBJ2-1; 10 bases are a match to TRBD2. The ends lost 9 bases at V and 7 bases at J; junction bases unmatched: 6. CDR3 length: 13 amino acids. CDR1 and CDR2 from the germline V gene are LNHDA and SQIVND (reference sequence). Here the CDR3 reads CASTSGDVNEQFF. CDR3 in DNA: TGTGCCAGCACTAGCGGGGACGTTAATGAGCAGTTCTTC.

The V call is TRBV7-8, the J call TRBJ1-5, with 8 bases lining up with TRBD1. V lost 7 bases, J lost 2 bases, and 16 bases stayed unmatched. Germline loops: CDR1 SGHVS, CDR2 FQNEAQ. The CDR3 spans 18 residues. CDR3 DNA sequence: TGTGCCAGCACCCTAGGAGCTCAGGGGGCTTATGGCAATCAGCCCCAGCATTTT. Protein sequence: CASTLGAQGAYGNQPQHF.

The chain has TRBV7-8 and TRBJ1-2, with D tentatively TRBD1 (6 bases). The germline V gene has CDR1 SGHVS and CDR2 FQNEAQ. The CDR3 loop spans 13 amino acids. The V and J ends lost 1 base and 8 bases respectively, with 11 bases between them. The CDR3 nucleotides read TGTGCCAGCAGCTTAGGGACAGCAAGAGGCTACACCTTC. The encoded protein is CASSLGTARGYTF.

This clone came up a few times. The chain joins TRBV6-6 to TRBJ2-1, with a tentative D call TRBD1 (5 bases). CDR1 is MNHNY, CDR2 SVGAGI, per germline (reference sequence). CDR3 length: 12 residues. The V gene lost 7 bases and the J gene lost 2 bases, with 6 bases spanning the gap. In nucleotides, the CDR3 is TGTGCCAGCATGGGGCCCTACAATGAGCAGTTCTTC. This translates into CASMGPYNEQFF.

This chain connects TRBV7-9 to TRBJ2-1, with D possibly matching TRBD1 (5 bases). This CDR3 region has 15 residues. With 1 base removed from V and 9 bases from J, the gap between germline ends came to 16 bases. CDR1 and CDR2 (germline): SEHNR, FQNEAQ (reference sequence). The CDR3 reads CASSLGQGVSPEQFF. CDR3 bases: TGTGCCAGCAGCTTAGGCCAGGGTGTTTCTCCTGAGCAGTTCTTC.

The chain uses TRBV6-1 and TRBJ2-7, with TRBD1 identical over 11 bases. Trimming cost V 8 bases and J 9 bases; bases outside gene matches: 15. CDR1 and CDR2 from the germline V gene are MNHNS and SASEGT. The CDR3 is made up of 15 amino acids. CDR3 amino acids: CASGPAWGQGVGQYF. Here the CDR3 DNA reads TGTGCCAGCGGGCCTGCGTGGGGACAGGGGGTAGGGCAGTACTTC.

This clone is a singleton in its sample. The chain uses TRBV28 and TRBJ2-5; D might be TRBD1 (6 bases). The J call may be in error: the DNA end matches TRBJ2-7 better. CDR3 length: 13 residues. Germline V gene data show CDR1 as MDHEN and CDR2 as SYDVKM. In DNA form, the CDR3 reads TGTGCCAGCAGGCGGCAGGGGCTGTACGAGCAGTACTTC. Its translation: CASRRQGLYEQYF.

This clone was detected a few times. The chain uses TRBV7-9 and TRBJ1-3; D is unclear. V was cut by 5 bases and J by 4 bases, with 9 bases left in between. Per germline, CDR1 SEHNR and CDR2 FQNEAQ (reference sequence). The CDR3 runs 13 residues. The DNA of the CDR3 is TGTGCCAGCAGCCGCCGCCGGGGAAACACCATATATTTT. Encoded protein: CASSRRRGNTIYF.

This clone was seen more than once but under ten times. The V call is TRBV11-2, the J call TRBJ2-7; weak D call: TRBD1 (6 bases). Trimming removed 5 bases from V and 3 bases from J, with 20 bases in between. The CDR3 consists of 16 residues. Germline CDR1 and CDR2: SGHAT and FQNNGV. The CDR3 spells CASSTQSGTYLYEQYF. In DNA form, the CDR3 reads TGTGCCAGCAGCACCCAATCCGGGACATATCTCTACGAGCAGTACTTC.

The V call is TRBV4-2, the J call TRBJ2-6, with 9 bases identical to TRBD2. V was pared by 1 base and J by 2 bases, with 3 bases of the junction left unmatched. CDR1 is LGHNA, CDR2 YNFKEQ, per germline. This CDR3 contains 17 residues. The CDR3 is CASSQGGGAAGANVLTF. The CDR3 bases are TGTGCCAGCAGCCAAGGCGGGGGGGCCGCTGGGGCCAACGTCCTGACTTTC.